Listed below are T cell receptor beta chains from one sample, sequenced in a study of T-cell reconstitution after alpha-beta-depleted transplantation in children. TCRdb processed the PCR reads anew with MiXCR; each CDR3 protein has one entry. Found here are 600,000 to 700,000 distinct CDR3 sequences, roughly 17% of them singletons; the top ten hold about 1.1%. The sample was PBMCs from the stem cell graft donor, taken from the stem cell graft. These receptors were taken from a human donor who donated a stem cell graft to a child with acute myeloid leukemia. The CDR3 runs from the conserved cysteine through the conserved F or W. Each record gives: V gene, J gene, CDR3 protein.

>TRBV5-1|TRBJ1-1
CASSLAGGGGEAFF
>TRBV20-1|TRBJ1-1
CSAKSRMGSWNTEAFF
>TRBV20-1|TRBJ1-1
CSAFPGGAEAFF
>TRBV4-3|TRBJ1-1
CASSQDTAGNTEAFF
>TRBV20-1|TRBJ2-3
CSVQGAGFTDTQYF
>TRBV20-1|TRBJ2-7
CSAPSPYEQYF
>TRBV9|TRBJ2-7
CASSGKTGPTEQYF
>TRBV7-8|TRBJ2-5
CASSSPTSGGFRVTQYF
>TRBV7-9|TRBJ2-3
CASKTGQSSTDTQYF
>TRBV29-1|TRBJ2-2
CSATENTGELFF
>TRBV20-1|TRBJ2-7
CSAFRSGFEQYF
>TRBV11-2|TRBJ2-5
CASSPPKGQQETQYF
>TRBV25-1|TRBJ2-5
CASSVKATQYF
>TRBV10-3|TRBJ2-3
CAISEPPGSFSTDTQYF
>TRBV9|TRBJ2-2
CASSVLGGSGTGELFF
>TRBV24-1|TRBJ1-2
CATSDPGDGNYGYTF
>TRBV6-5|TRBJ1-2
CASSSGQENYGYTF
>TRBV25-1|TRBJ2-1
CASSDTRTGNEQFF
>TRBV20-1|TRBJ2-2
CSARASYTGELFF
>TRBV20-1|TRBJ1-2
CSARARDHGYTF
>TRBV20-1|TRBJ1-1
CSARVRGRLNTEAFF
>TRBV7-2|TRBJ2-7
CASSFRDSQYEQYF
>TRBV10-3|TRBJ1-1
CAISPPGAPEAFF
>TRBV7-9|TRBJ1-2
CASSSSDRGGYGYTF
>TRBV5-1|TRBJ2-3
CASSLAGDRGGDTQYF
>TRBV7-2|TRBJ1-5
CASSLRTVGFSNQPQHF
>TRBV6-5|TRBJ2-6
CASCNGGSGANVLTF
>TRBV20-1|TRBJ2-7
CSAREAPQEAYEQYF
>TRBV5-1|TRBJ2-3
CASSLRLSSATDTQYF
>TRBV6-5|TRBJ2-5
CASSRETSGGVEETQYF
>TRBV27|TRBJ2-1
CASSPRLAVLGYNEQFF
>TRBV7-6|TRBJ1-4
CASSRWTGTLEKLFF
>TRBV5-1|TRBJ1-6
CASSFDSANSPLHF
>TRBV7-9|TRBJ2-2
CASSYTGLTGELFF
>TRBV5-1|TRBJ2-5
CASSIGGETQYF
>TRBV7-7|TRBJ2-2
CASTRDKANTGELFF
>TRBV13|TRBJ2-5
CASSLGRQGGPVKTQYF
>TRBV20-1|TRBJ1-5
CREEGHDLVSNQPQHF
>TRBV2|TRBJ1-2
CASSPGQGALYGYTF
>TRBV5-6|TRBJ1-4
CASSSTGGGEKLFF
>TRBV18|TRBJ2-7
CASSSMRSYEQYF
>TRBV5-1|TRBJ1-1
CASSLDPAGTEAFF
>TRBV28|TRBJ1-4
CASSRIQVLNEKLFF
>TRBV5-1|TRBJ2-2
CASSLGDRHTGELFF
>TRBV4-1|TRBJ2-2
CASSPRNANTGELFF
>TRBV27|TRBJ1-5
CASSPGGKGSNQPQHF
>TRBV12-3/TRBV12-4|TRBJ1-3
CASSSIQQSGNTIYF
>TRBV4-3|TRBJ1-2
CASSQVYNDGYTF